These 27 T cell receptor beta chains came from one sample sequenced in a study of patients and donors after allogeneic stem cell transplantation. A single record per CDR3 protein comes from TCRdb applying MiXCR to the RT-PCR reads. The sample contains roughly 30,000 distinct CDR3 sequences, under 7.5% of which appear only once. Sequencing was done on a sample of blood, either unsorted or a sorted T cell fraction (not recorded which). The receptors here all came from a human donor who was either an allogeneic HSCT recipient or a stem cell or donor lymphocyte infusion donor (not recorded which). It is not recorded whose cells these are; they may come from a transplant donor.

This clonotype was counted between two and nine times. V is TRBV5-4 and J is TRBJ2-7, with a weak D call TRBD1 (5 bases). In germline, CDR1 is SGHNT, CDR2 YYREEE (reference sequence). This CDR3 is 12 amino acids long. With 4 bases removed from V and 4 bases from J, the gap between germline ends came to 9 bases. The CDR3: CASSADRYEQYF. CDR3 nucleotide sequence: TGTGCCAGCAGCGCTGACAGATACGAGCAGTACTTC.

The table lists this clonotype with a few counts. The chain links TRBV19 to TRBJ2-5; TRBD2 might be the D (6 bases). This CDR3 has 14 amino acids. V lost 6 bases to trimming and J lost 1 base, with 12 bases between them. The germline V gene encodes CDR1 LNHDA and CDR2 SQIVND (reference sequence). The DNA for the CDR3 is TGTGCCAGTAGCCGAACTAGCTTCCAAGAGACCCAGTACTTC. It translates to CASSRTSFQETQYF. The full variable domain, with the rest looked up from reference TRBV19 and TRBJ2-5, is DGGITQSPKYLFRKEGQNVTLSCEQNLNHDAMYWYRQDPGQGLRLIYYSQIVNDFQKGDIAEGYSVSREKKESFPLTVTSAQKNPTAFYLCASSRTSFQETQYFGPGTRLLVL.

This clonotype was observed at least ten times. V gene TRBV19 combines with J gene TRBJ2-5; TRBD1 matches 7 bases. The germline V gene has CDR1 LNHDA and CDR2 SQIVND (reference sequence). The V gene end was trimmed by 6 bases and the J gene end by 2 bases; junction bases not matched to a gene: 6. The CDR3 consists of 14 residues. CDR3 residues: CASRTRDRQETQYF. CDR3 nucleotides: TGTGCCAGTAGAACCCGGGACAGACAAGAGACCCAGTACTTC.

This clonotype was detected ten times or more. The chain has TRBV11-3 and TRBJ1-2; TRBD1 agrees at 9 bases. Germline values: CDR1 SGHNT, CDR2 YENEEA. The CDR3 length is 14 residues. Trimming cost V 5 bases and J 4 bases; bases outside gene matches: 5. In nucleotides, the CDR3 is TGTGCCAGCAGCCACGGGACAGGGCCCTATGGCTACACCTTC. It is translated as CASSHGTGPYGYTF.

This clonotype was recorded many times. This sequence joins TRBV11-2 and TRBJ2-4; D gene ambiguous. The CDR3 covers 13 residues. Trimming cost V 4 bases and J 2 bases, with 6 bases left between them. Germline lookup yields CDR1 SGHAT and CDR2 FQNNGV. CDR3 sequence: CASSSITKNIQYF. For the CDR3, the DNA is TGTGCCAGCAGCTCTATAACCAAAAACATTCAGTACTTC.

In this sample, this clonotype turned up a few times. The chain is built from TRBV6-2 or TRBV6-3 and TRBJ2-1; tentative D call: TRBD1 (6 bases). CDR3 length: 13 residues. CDR1 is MNHEY and CDR2 is SVGEGT in the germline V gene. V was clipped by 2 bases and J by 10 bases, with 12 bases between them. The CDR3: CASSYGGRAEQFF. DNA of the CDR3: TGTGCCAGCAGTTACGGGGGCCGAGCCGAGCAGTTCTTC.

Only a few counts were recorded for this clonotype. The chain employs TRBV18 and TRBJ2-1; no reliable D call. The CDR3 length is 12 residues. V gave up 3 bases and J gave up 5 bases, with 5 bases separating them. CDR1 and CDR2 (germline): KGHSH, LQKENI. CDR3 sequence (DNA): TGTGCCAGCTCACCCCAACACAATGAGCAGTTCTTC. Amino acids: CASSPQHNEQFF.

The chain couples TRBV6-6 to TRBJ2-4; D is ambiguous. The V gene lost 1 base and the J gene lost 8 bases, with 9 bases spanning the gap. Looked up from germline, CDR1 is MNHNY and CDR2 is SVGAGI (reference sequence). This CDR3 comprises 13 residues. DNA of the CDR3: TGTGCCAGCAGTTACTGGCTTTCTGACATTCAGTACTTC. Translation gives CASSYWLSDIQYF.

This clonotype was seen at least ten times. The chain is built from TRBV7-9 and TRBJ1-2; a possible D gene is TRBD1 (6 bases). The V and J ends lost 6 bases and 4 bases respectively, with 18 bases between them. Germline loops: CDR1 SEHNR, CDR2 FQNEAQ (reference sequence). CDR3 length equals 15 residues. The CDR3 here is CASREEGGLLYGYTF. The CDR3 DNA is TGTGCCAGCAGGGAGGAGGGGGGACTTCTCTATGGCTACACCTTC.

By share, this clonotype ranks as medium-sized. The CDR3 loop reads CSALAVYQETQYF. The CDR3 DNA follows: TGCAGCGCTTTGGCGGTGTACCAAGAGACCCAGTACTTC. This chain uses TRBV29-1 with TRBJ2-5; the D is unclear. This CDR3 has 13 amino acids. Trimming removed 7 bases at V and 0 bases at J, with 12 bases between. Germline CDR1 SQVTM, CDR2 ANQGSEA.

In this sample, this clonotype turned up a few times. This chain's CDR3 is CASSPERATLTGETQYF. The CDR3 region has the DNA TGCGCCAGCAGCCCTGAGAGGGCCACACTAACCGGAGAGACCCAGTACTTC. The chain couples TRBV5-1 to TRBJ2-5; D perhaps matches TRBD2 (5 bases). From germline, CDR1 is SGHRS and CDR2 YFSETQ. V gave up 4 bases and J gave up 4 bases, with 23 bases separating them. This CDR3 has 17 amino acids.

This clonotype was counted at least ten times. This rearrangement joins TRBV12-3 or TRBV12-4 to TRBJ2-5; D unclear. The CDR3 totals 14 residues. V was cut by 3 bases and J by 3 bases, with 11 bases left in between. The CDR3, as DNA: TGTGCCAGCAGTTTCCTCCTAAGGAAAGAGACCCAGTACTTC. Translated: CASSFLLRKETQYF.

A note on this clonotype: Since a much larger clone is just one base distant, this may be a read error. The chain uses TRBV29-1 and TRBJ2-1, with unresolved D. From germline, CDR1 is SQVTM and CDR2 ANQGSEA. The CDR3 loop spans 10 amino acids. The CDR3 DNA is TGCAGCGTTGCAAGGAATGAGCAGTCCTTC. The encoded protein is CSVARNEQSF.

This clonotype appeared many times. V usage is TRBV18 and J usage is TRBJ2-7; TRBD2 aligns across 7 bases. CDR1 is KGHSH and CDR2 is LQKENI in the germline V gene. CDR3 length equals 13 residues. V trimming: 4 bases; J trimming: 3 bases; junction bases outside the gene matches: 3. CDR3 protein: CASSQGGDYEQYF. The DNA of the CDR3 is TGTGCCAGCTCACAGGGAGGGGACTACGAGCAGTACTTC.

Many counts were recorded for this clonotype. J is TRBJ1-4 and V is TRBV5-1; 10 bases map to TRBD1. The CDR3 extends over 16 amino acids. V shed 4 bases, J shed 3 bases, and the junction held 6 bases outside the gene matches. CDR1 is SGHRS, CDR2 YFSETQ, per germline. The CDR3 reads CASSALGTGANEKLFF. The CDR3 DNA sequence: TGCGCCAGCAGCGCCCTGGGGACAGGGGCTAATGAAAAACTGTTTTTT.

Many counts were recorded for this clonotype. The rearrangement uses TRBV2 and TRBJ1-1, with D possibly TRBD1 on 6 matching bases. The CDR3 contains 13 residues. From germline, CDR1 is SNHLY and CDR2 FYNNEI. V was trimmed by 5 bases and J by 1 base, leaving 8 bases between them. CDR3 DNA: TGTGCCAGCAGTCAGGGGCGGAACACTGAAGCTTTCTTT. Its protein is CASSQGRNTEAFF. Drawing the rest from reference TRBV2 and TRBJ1-1, the complete variable domain is EPEVTQTPSHQVTQMGQEVILRCVPISNHLYFYWYRQILGQKVEFLVSFYNNEISEKSEIFDDQFSVERPDGSNFTLKIRSTKLEDSAMYFCASSQGRNTEAFFGQGTRLTVV.

This clonotype was detected ten times or more. The rearrangement uses TRBV24-1 and TRBJ2-5, with 11 bases fitting TRBD1. The CDR3 totals 17 residues. Germline CDR1 and CDR2: KGHDR and SFDVKD. J gave up 4 bases and V 4 bases, and 10 bases lay outside the gene matches. The CDR3 nucleotides read TGTGCCACCAGTGACCCGAAATACGGGACAGGGGGAGAGACCCAGTACTTC. Protein: CATSDPKYGTGGETQYF.

In its sample, this clonotype was seen many times. The chain couples TRBV12-3 or TRBV12-4 to TRBJ1-5; D gene uncertain. The CDR3 loop spans 13 amino acids. V was shortened by 6 bases and J by 3 bases, with 9 bases between the two germline ends. The CDR3 spells CASRGRNNQPQHF. The CDR3 nucleotides are TGTGCCAGCAGAGGACGGAACAATCAGCCCCAGCATTTT.

This clonotype was observed many times. The chain employs TRBV3-1 and TRBJ2-5; the match to TRBD2 covers 13 bases. The V gene end was trimmed by 3 bases and the J gene end by 5 bases; junction bases not matched to a gene: 3. CDR1 is LGHDT, CDR2 YNNKEL, per germline (reference sequence). CDR3 length: 15 amino acids. The CDR3: CASSHQLAGGETQYF. The CDR3 DNA reads TGTGCCAGCAGCCATCAACTAGCGGGAGGGGAGACCCAGTACTTC.

This clonotype has at least ten counts. The V gene is TRBV19, the J gene TRBJ1-1; 8 bases agree with TRBD1. This CDR3 spans 15 amino acids. V shed 6 bases, J shed 4 bases, and the junction held 10 bases outside the gene matches. Germline values: CDR1 LNHDA, CDR2 SQIVND (reference sequence). CDR3 sequence: CASRTFYRGSTEAFF. CDR3 sequence (DNA): TGTGCCAGTAGGACCTTCTACAGGGGGAGCACTGAAGCTTTCTTT.

The table lists this clonotype with many counts. CDR3 amino acids: CASSLSALLRTTETQYF. The CDR3 DNA follows: TGTGCCAGCAGTTTATCGGCCCTTTTAAGGACAACGGAGACCCAGTACTTC. The chain is built from TRBV27 and TRBJ2-5; the D gene is possibly TRBD1 (5 bases). The V gene lost 0 bases and the J gene lost 5 bases, with 19 bases spanning the gap. Germline CDR1 MNHEY, CDR2 SMNVEV (reference sequence). The CDR3 totals 17 residues.

This clonotype occurred many times. V is TRBV7-2 and J is TRBJ1-2; the D gene is possibly TRBD1 (5 bases). The CDR3 runs 12 residues. Trimming pared 3 bases from V and 6 bases from J, leaving 8 bases between. Germline V gene sequence: CDR1 SGHTA, CDR2 FQGNSA. The CDR3 is CASSFWGDGYTF. DNA of the CDR3: TGTGCCAGCAGCTTTTGGGGCGATGGCTACACCTTC. Variable domain in full (rest from reference TRBV7-2 and TRBJ1-2): GAGVSQSPSNKVTEKGKDVELRCDPISGHTALYWYRQSLGQGLEFLIYFQGNSAPDKSGLPSDRFSAERTGGSVSTLTIQRTQQEDSAVYLCASSFWGDGYTFGSGTRLTVV.

This clonotype was observed at least ten times. This chain links TRBV7-9 with TRBJ1-1, with unresolved D. This CDR3 is built from 13 residues. The germline V gene encodes CDR1 SEHNR and CDR2 FQNEAQ (reference sequence). V lost 3 bases and J 1 base, leaving 6 bases between the germline ends. The CDR3 loop reads CASSLSQNTEAFF. The CDR3 DNA reads as TGTGCCAGCAGCTTGAGTCAGAACACTGAAGCTTTCTTT.

This clonotype has only a few counts. The chain combines TRBV11-3 with TRBJ2-7; possible D gene TRBD2, 6 bases. The CDR3 is 13 residues long. The V and J ends lost 4 bases and 6 bases respectively, with 13 bases between them. Germline V gene lookup returns CDR1 SGHNT and CDR2 YENEEA. The CDR3 nucleotides are TGTGCCAGCAGCTGGGGGGTAGCAGGCGAGCAGTACTTC. It specifies CASSWGVAGEQYF.

This clonotype occurred many times. The chain uses TRBV5-5 and TRBJ2-5; D remains ambiguous. The V and J ends lost 0 bases and 4 bases respectively, with 16 bases between them. Germline lookup yields CDR1 SGHKS and CDR2 YYEKEE (reference sequence). The length of the CDR3 is 16 residues. Here the CDR3 reads CASSLAERARAETQYF. In DNA, the CDR3 is TGTGCCAGCAGCTTGGCCGAAAGGGCCCGGGCAGAGACCCAGTACTTC.

This clonotype was counted ten times or more. V usage is TRBV27 and J usage is TRBJ2-5, with TRBD2 matching over 12 bases. This CDR3 spans 14 amino acids. From germline, CDR1 is MNHEY and CDR2 SMNVEV (reference sequence). V was clipped by 5 bases and J by 3 bases; unmatched bases: 1. The CDR3 bases are TGTGCCAGCAGTGCTAGCGGGGGGGAAGAGACCCAGTACTTC. Its protein is CASSASGGEETQYF.

The chain couples TRBV12-3 or TRBV12-4 to TRBJ2-1; TRBD2 aligns across 7 bases. Trimming took 6 bases from V and 4 from J; bases not matched to a gene: 15. The CDR3 has 17 residues. The chain's CDR3 is CASSRRLAHRSYNEQFF. The CDR3 bases are TGTGCCAGCAGCCGTCGACTAGCCCATAGGTCTTACAATGAGCAGTTCTTC.